This entry concerns a single TCR beta chain. In the original processing: Using reference gene primer amplification, nucleated cell counts were estimated. Profiled with immunoSEQ multiplex PCR; TCRdb holds only in-frame clones, not every one. The V and J calls and clone size are taken from that table; D and trimming were inferred from the DNA. The table has 200,000 to 250,000 clones, around 84% seen once. Deletions cut 6 bases from V and 7 bases from J, with 15 bases between. The germline V gene encodes CDR1 MNHEY and CDR2 SVGAGI. The CDR3 spans 13 residues. The data belong to a study of blood T cell repertoires in COVID-19. Study details: Donors in the United States, Italy and Spain gave samples during acute or convalescent COVID-19.

This TCR came from a woman aged 55-69 years who had recovered from COVID-19. The sample was peripheral blood. V is TRBV6-5 and J is TRBJ1-1, with TRBD1 as a possible D gene (5 bases). CDR3: CASRNTMDIEAFF. DNA of the CDR3: TGTGCCAGCAGAAACACCATGGACATTGAAGCTTTCTTT.